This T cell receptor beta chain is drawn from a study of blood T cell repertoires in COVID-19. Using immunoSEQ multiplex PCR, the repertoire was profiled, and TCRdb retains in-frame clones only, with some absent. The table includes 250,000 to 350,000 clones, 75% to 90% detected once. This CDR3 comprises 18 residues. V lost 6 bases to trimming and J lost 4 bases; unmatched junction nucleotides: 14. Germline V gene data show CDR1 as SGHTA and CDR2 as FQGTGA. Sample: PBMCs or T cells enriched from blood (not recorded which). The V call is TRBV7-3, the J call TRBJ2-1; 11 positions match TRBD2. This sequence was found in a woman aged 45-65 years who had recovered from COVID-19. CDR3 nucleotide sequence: TGTGCCAGCAGTTCCATACTAGCGGGGGAGCAACCTTACAATGAGCAGTTCTTC. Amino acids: CASSSILAGEQPYNEQFF. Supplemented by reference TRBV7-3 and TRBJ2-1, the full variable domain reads GAGVSQTPSNKVTEKGKYVELRCDPISGHTALYWYRQSLGQGPEFLIYFQGTGAADDSGLPNDRFFAVRPEGSVSTLKIQRTERGDSAVYLCASSSILAGEQPYNEQFFGPGTRLTVL.